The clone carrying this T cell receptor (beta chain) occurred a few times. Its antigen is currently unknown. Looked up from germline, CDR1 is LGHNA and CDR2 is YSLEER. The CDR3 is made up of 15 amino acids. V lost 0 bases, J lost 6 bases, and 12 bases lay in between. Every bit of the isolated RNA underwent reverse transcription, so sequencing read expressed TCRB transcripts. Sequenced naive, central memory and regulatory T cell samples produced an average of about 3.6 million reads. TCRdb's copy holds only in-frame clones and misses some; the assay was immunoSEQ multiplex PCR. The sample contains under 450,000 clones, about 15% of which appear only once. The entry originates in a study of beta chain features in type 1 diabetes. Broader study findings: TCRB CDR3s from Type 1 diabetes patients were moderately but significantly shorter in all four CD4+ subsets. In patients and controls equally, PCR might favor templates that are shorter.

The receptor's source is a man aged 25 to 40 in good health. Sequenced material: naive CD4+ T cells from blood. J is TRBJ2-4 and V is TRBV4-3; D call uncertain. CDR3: CASSQDWLVGNIQYF. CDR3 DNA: TGCGCCAGCAGCCAAGATTGGTTGGTGGGAAACATTCAGTACTTC.